This TCR beta chain was profiled in a study of vaccination and CD4 T cells after COVID-19. On the study more broadly: The makeup of the convalescents was six males and four females, two of them Hispanic. Investigators drew the post-COVID samples a median roughly 96 days after diagnosis, with a range of 35 to 161. Spike peptides, overlapping and drawn from SARS-CoV-2, HCoV-NL63, HCoV-OC43 and HCoV-229E, were used to stimulate cells.

An Oncomine TCR Beta short-read assay was used to sequence the DNA from cultured CD4+ T cells. Genomic DNA was taken out of cultured CD4+ T cells by extraction. TCRdb passed the PCR reads through MiXCR, listing each CDR3 protein once. Among 20,000 to 30,000 distinct CDR3 sequences, 40% to 55% were seen once, and the ten largest hold about 4%. The time point: late sampling 161 to 241 days after vaccination in a few convalescent patients. Treatment indicated: roughly ten-day PBMC culture with coronavirus spike peptide pools or control peptides (ViraFEST assay). V gave up 4 bases and J gave up 7 bases; unmatched junction bases: 5. The CDR3 consists of 14 residues. Germline V lookup: CDR1 MGHDK, CDR2 SYGVNS. Comment on this clonotype: Antigen unknown.

The chain uses TRBV25-1 and TRBJ1-5; 9 nucleotides agree with TRBD1. This TCR was sampled from a human donor who had recovered from COVID-19. The sequences come from CD4+ T cells from blood, cultured in vitro, collected about 7 months after SARS-CoV-2 vaccination. The CDR3 bases are TGTGCCAGCAGTGCGACAGGGGGTACCCAGCCCCAGCATTTT. This sequence encodes CASSATGGTQPQHF.